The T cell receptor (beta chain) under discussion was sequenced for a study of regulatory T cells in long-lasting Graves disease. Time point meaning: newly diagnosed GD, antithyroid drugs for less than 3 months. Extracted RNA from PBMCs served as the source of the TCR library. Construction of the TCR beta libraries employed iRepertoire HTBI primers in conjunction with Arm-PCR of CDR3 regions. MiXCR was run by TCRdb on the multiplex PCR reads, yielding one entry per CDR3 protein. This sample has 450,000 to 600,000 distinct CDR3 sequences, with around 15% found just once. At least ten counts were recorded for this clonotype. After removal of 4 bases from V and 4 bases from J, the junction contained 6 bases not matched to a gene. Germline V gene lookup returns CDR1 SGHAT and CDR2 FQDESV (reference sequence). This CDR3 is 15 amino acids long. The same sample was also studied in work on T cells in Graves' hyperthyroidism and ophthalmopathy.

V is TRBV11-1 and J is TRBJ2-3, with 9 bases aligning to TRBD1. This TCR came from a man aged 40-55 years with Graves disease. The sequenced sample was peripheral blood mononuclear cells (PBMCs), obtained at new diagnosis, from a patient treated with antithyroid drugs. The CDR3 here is CASSSAGTGSDTQYF. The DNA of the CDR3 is TGTGCCAGCAGCTCCGCCGGGACAGGGTCAGATACGCAGTATTTT.